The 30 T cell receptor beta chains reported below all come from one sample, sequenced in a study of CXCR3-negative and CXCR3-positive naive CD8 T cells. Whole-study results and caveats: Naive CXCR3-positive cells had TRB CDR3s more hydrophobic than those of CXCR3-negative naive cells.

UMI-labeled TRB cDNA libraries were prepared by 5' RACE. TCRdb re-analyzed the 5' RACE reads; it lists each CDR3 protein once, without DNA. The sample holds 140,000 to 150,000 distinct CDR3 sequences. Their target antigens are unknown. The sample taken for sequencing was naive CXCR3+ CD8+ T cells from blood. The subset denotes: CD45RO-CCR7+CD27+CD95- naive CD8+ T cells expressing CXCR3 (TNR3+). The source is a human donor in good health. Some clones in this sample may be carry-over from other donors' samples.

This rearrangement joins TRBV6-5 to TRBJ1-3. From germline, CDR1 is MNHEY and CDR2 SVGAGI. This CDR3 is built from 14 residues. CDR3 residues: CASSPGGSGNTIYF.

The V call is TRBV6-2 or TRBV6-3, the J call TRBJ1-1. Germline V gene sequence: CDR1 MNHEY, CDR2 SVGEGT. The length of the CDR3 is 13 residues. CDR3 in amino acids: CASSYFEDTEAFF.

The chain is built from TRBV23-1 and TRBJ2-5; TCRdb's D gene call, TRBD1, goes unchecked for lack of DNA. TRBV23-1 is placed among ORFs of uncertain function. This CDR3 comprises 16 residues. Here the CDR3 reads CASSQQDSPQGETQYF.

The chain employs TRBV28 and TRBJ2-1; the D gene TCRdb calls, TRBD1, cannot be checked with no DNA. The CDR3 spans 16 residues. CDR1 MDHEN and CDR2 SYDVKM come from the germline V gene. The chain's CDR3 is CASSQEGQGVRIEQFF.

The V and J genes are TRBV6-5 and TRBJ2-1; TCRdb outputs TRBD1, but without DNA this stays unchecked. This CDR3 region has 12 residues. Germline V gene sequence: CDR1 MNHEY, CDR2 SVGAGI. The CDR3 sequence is CASSLQGSRQFF.

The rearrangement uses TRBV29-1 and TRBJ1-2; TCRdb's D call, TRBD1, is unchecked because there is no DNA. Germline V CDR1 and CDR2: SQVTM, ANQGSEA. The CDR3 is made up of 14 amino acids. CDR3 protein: CSVEAQQGADGYTF.

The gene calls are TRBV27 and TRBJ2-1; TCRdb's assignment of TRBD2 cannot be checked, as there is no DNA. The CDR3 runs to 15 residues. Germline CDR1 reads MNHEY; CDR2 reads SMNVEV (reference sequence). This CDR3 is CATLPLAGAPDEQFF.

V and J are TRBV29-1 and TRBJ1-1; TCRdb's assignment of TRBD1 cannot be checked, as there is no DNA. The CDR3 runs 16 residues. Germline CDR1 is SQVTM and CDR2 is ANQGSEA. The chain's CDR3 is CSVDGLTRGDETEAFF. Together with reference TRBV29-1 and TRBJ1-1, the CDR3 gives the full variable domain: SAVISQKPSRDICQRGTSLTIQCQVDSQVTMMFWYRQQPGQSLTLIATANQGSEATYESGFVIDKFPISRPNLTFSTLTVSNMSPEDSSIYLCSVDGLTRGDETEAFFGQGTRLTVV.

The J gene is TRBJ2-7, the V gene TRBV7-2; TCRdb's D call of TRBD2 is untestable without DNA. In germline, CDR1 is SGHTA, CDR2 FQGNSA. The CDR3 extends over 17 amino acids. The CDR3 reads CASSTRTSGSVSYEQYF.

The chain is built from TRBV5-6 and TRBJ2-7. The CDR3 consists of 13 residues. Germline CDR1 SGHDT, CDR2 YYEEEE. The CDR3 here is CASSLFLLVEQYF.

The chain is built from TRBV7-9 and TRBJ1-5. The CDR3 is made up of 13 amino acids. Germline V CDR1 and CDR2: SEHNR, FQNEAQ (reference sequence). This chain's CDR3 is CASTISDNQPQHF.

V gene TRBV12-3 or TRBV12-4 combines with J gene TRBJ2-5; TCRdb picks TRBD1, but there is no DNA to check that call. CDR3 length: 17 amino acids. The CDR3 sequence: CASSQPPGPAYQETQYF.

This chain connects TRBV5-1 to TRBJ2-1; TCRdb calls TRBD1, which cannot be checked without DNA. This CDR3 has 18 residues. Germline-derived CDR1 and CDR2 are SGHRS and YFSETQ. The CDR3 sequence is CASSLGPRQGPLFNEQFF. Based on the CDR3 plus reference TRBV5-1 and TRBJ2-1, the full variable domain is KAGVTQTPRYLIKTRGQQVTLSCSPISGHRSVSWYQQTPGQGLQFLFEYFSETQRNKGNFPGRFSGRQFSNSRSEMNVSTLELGDSALYLCASSLGPRQGPLFNEQFFGPGTRLTVL.

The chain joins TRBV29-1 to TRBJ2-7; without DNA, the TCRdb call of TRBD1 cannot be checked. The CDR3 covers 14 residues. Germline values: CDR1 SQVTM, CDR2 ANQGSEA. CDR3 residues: CSVVPDRLTYEQYF.

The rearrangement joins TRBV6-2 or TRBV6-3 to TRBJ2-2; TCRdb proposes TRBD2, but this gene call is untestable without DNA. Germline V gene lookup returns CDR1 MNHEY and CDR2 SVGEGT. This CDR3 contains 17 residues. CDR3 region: CASSYDPGTSWTGELFF.

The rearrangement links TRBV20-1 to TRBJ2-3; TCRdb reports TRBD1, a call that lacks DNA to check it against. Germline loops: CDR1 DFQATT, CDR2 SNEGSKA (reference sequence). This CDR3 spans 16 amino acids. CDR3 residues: CSARDGADRHSDTQYF.

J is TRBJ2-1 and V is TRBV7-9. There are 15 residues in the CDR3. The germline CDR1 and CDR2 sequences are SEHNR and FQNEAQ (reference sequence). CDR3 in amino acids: CASSPRRRPHNEQFF.

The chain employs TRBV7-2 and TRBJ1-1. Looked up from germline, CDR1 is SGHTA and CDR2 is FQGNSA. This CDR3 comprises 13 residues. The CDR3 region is CASSSELDTEAFF.

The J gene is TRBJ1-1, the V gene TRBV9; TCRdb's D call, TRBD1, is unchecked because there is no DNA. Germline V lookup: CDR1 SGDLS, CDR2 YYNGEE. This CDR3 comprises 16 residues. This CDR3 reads CASSVGRGVLNTEAFF.

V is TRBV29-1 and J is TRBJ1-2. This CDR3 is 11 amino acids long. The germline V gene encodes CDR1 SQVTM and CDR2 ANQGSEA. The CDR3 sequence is CSVDQDYGYTF.

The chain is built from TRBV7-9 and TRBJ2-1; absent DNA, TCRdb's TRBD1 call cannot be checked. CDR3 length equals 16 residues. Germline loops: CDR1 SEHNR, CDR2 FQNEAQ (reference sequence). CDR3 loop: CASSWGGGEPYNEQFF.

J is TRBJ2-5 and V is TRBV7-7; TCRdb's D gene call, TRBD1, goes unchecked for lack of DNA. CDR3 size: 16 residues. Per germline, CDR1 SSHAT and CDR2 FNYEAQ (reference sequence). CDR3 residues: CASSQGQGVRRETQYF.

CDR3 residues: CSVTSGVGYEQYF. This chain links TRBV29-1 with TRBJ2-7; TCRdb outputs TRBD2, but without DNA this stays unchecked. Germline V gene sequence: CDR1 SQVTM, CDR2 ANQGSEA. The CDR3 loop spans 13 amino acids.

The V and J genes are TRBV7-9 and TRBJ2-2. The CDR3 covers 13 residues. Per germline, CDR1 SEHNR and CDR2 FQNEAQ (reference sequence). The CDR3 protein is CASSLDLTGELFF.

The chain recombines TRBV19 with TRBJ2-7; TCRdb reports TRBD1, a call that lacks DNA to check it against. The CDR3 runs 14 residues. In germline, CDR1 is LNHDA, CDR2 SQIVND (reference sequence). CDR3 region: CASSTTPGDYEQYF.

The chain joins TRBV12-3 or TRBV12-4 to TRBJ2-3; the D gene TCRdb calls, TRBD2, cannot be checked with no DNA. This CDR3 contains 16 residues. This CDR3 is CASSARLAIGTDTQYF.

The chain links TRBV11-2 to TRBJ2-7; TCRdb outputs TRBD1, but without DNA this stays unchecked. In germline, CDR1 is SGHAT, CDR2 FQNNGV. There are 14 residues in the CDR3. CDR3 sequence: CASSLDRDIYEQYF.

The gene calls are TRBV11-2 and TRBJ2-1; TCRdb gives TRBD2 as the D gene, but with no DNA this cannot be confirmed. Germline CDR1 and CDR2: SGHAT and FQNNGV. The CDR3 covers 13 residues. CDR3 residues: CATEAGGGDREFF.

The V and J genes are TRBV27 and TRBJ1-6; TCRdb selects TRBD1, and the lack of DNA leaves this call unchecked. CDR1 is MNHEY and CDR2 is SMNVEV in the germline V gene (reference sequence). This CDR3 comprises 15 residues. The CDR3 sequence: CASSFSGTAGSPLHF.

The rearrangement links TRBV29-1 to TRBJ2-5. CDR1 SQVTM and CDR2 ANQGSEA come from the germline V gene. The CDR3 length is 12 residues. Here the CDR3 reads CSVEFMQETQYF.